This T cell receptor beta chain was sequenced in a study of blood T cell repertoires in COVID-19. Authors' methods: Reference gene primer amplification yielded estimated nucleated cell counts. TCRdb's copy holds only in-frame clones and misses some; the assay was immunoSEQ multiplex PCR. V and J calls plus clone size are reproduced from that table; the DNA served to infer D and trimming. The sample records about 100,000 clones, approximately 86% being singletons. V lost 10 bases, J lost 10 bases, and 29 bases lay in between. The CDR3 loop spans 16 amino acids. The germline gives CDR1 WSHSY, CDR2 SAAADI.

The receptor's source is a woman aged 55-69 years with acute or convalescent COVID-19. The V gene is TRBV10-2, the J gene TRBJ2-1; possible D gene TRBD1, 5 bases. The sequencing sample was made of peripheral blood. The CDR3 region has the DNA TGCGCCACCGAAAAGCCATCTTTAAAGGGGCTGGGGGAGCAGTTCTTC. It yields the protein CATEKPSLKGLGEQFF.